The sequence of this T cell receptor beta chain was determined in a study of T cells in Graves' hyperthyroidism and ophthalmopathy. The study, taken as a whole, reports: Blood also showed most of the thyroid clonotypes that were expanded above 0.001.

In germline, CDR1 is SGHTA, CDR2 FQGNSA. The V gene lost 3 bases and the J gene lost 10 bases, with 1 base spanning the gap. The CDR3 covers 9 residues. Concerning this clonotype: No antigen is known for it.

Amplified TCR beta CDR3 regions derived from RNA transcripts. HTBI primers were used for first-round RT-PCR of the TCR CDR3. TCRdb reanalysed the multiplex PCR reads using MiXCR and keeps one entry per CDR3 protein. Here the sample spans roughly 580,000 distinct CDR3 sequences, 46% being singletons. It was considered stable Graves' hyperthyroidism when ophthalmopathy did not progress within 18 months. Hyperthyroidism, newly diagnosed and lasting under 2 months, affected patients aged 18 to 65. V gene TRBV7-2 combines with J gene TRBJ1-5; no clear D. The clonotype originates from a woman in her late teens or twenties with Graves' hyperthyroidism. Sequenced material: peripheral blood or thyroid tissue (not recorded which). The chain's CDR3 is CASSFPQHF. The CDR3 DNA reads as TGTGCCAGCAGCTTTCCCCAGCATTTT.